The clone carrying this T cell receptor (beta chain) has just a few counts. Its antigen is as yet unknown. These data come from a study of blood T cells in healthy people across ages. PCR was performed a second time for about 6 to 11 cycles using a sample-barcoded 5' primer and a J-beta primer mix. TCRdb redid the calling of the 5' RACE reads with MiXCR, one entry per CDR3 protein. The sample records some 710,000 distinct CDR3 sequences, roughly 46% being singletons. The CDR3 spans 14 residues. Germline V gives CDR1 SGHAT, CDR2 FQNNGV. The ends were cut back, 5 bases at V and 7 bases at J, with 15 bases in the middle. The study drew donors from healthy Caucasian individuals in Russia aged about 6 to 90. The total RNA that was extracted per sample amounted to at least 6 micrograms. Study results and caveats: Roughly linear declines in TCR beta diversity per million T cells occurred with age.

The sequencing input was blood. The chain combines TRBV11-2 with TRBJ2-1, with D possibly being TRBD1 (6 bases). The sequence derives from an elderly man in good health. CDR3 in amino acids: CASSANRVVNEQFF. CDR3 bases: TGTGCCAGCAGCGCTAACAGGGTGGTGAATGAGCAGTTCTTC.